A selection of T cell receptor beta chains follows, all from one sample in a study of control samples from healthy donors and cancer patients. The assay was immunoSEQ multiplex PCR, and TCRdb's table has in-frame clones only and misses some. The sample has 190,000 or so clones, over 85% seen once. Material: blood. These receptors came from a man between 18 and 29 years old in good health. Each CDR3 is given with its conserved first and last residue. D genes are given only for firm matches. Clone size is given for some rows only: seen once, a few or many times, or a class if the clone is expanded.

CDR3 length,J gene,D gene,clone size,V gene,CDR3 protein,CDR3 DNA
14,TRBJ2-7,TRBD1,-,TRBV5-1,CASSPPGQGYEQYF,TGCGCCAGCAGCCCGCCGGGACAGGGATATGAGCAGTACTTC
15,TRBJ2-7,TRBD1,-,TRBV6-5,CASSYGQGVGYEQYF,TGTGCCAGCAGTTACGGGCAGGGGGTTGGGTACGAGCAGTACTTC
16,TRBJ2-5,-,-,TRBV7-9,CASSQLVGGAGETQYF,TGTGCCAGCAGCCAACTTGTTGGGGGGGCCGGAGAGACTCAGTACTTC
16,TRBJ2-6,TRBD1,once,TRBV30,CAYGRDRVSGANVLTF,TGTGCGTACGGCCGGGACAGAGTCTCTGGGGCCAACGTCCTGACTTTC
15,TRBJ2-3,TRBD1,-,TRBV6-1,CASSEAGQGTDTQYF,TGTGCCAGCAGTGAAGCGGGACAGGGAACAGATACGCAGTATTTT
14,TRBJ2-5,-,-,TRBV30,CAWSTGEAQETQYF,TGTGCCTGGAGTACGGGGGAGGCTCAAGAGACCCAGTACTTC
16,TRBJ1-2,-,-,TRBV3-1/TRBV3-2,CASSHIQGLSNYGYTF,TGTGCCAGCAGCCATATCCAGGGACTTTCTAACTATGGCTACACCTTC
12,TRBJ2-7,-,-,TRBV29-1,CSVGSRSYEQYF,TGCAGCGTTGGTTCCCGTTCCTACGAGCAGTACTTC
14,TRBJ1-4,-,-,TRBV2,CASSEHREGEKLFF,TGTGCCAGCAGTGAGCACAGGGAAGGCGAAAAACTGTTTTTT
14,TRBJ1-4,TRBD1,-,TRBV6-5,CASSSRDRREKLFF,TGTGCCAGCAGTTCAAGGGACAGACGGGAAAAACTGTTTTTT
13,TRBJ2-5,TRBD1,-,TRBV19,CASSGQGGETQYF,TGTGCCAGCTCGGGACAGGGTGGAGAGACCCAGTACTTC
17,TRBJ2-5,TRBD1,few,TRBV24-1,CATSDPGTGNNQETQYF,TGTGCCACCAGTGACCCCGGGACAGGGAATAACCAAGAGACCCAGTACTTC
16,TRBJ2-6,-,-,TRBV7-9,CASSLGIYSGANVLTF,TGTGCCAGCAGCTTAGGTATTTACTCTGGGGCCAACGTCCTGACTTTC
16,TRBJ2-1,TRBD2,-,TRBV10-1,CASSDNLAGGRNEQFF,TGCGCCAGCAGTGATAACTTGGCGGGGGGGCGGAATGAGCAGTTCTTC
15,TRBJ1-1,TRBD1,-,TRBV5-1,CASSLGGQGEPEAFF,TGCGCCAGCAGCTTGGGGGGACAGGGGGAACCTGAAGCTTTCTTT
15,TRBJ1-5,TRBD1,-,TRBV2,CASKGDRNSNQPQHF,TGTGCCAGCAAGGGGGACAGAAATAGCAATCAGCCCCAGCATTTT
15,TRBJ2-1,TRBD1,-,TRBV27,CASSLSGQAANEQFF,TGTGCCAGCAGTTTATCGGGACAGGCCGCCAATGAGCAGTTCTTC
13,TRBJ2-5,-,few,TRBV3-1/TRBV3-2,CASSIEGGETQYF,TGTGCCAGCAGCATCGAGGGTGGAGAGACCCAGTACTTC
15,TRBJ1-5,-,-,TRBV5-1,CASSLSLGNNQPQHF,TGCGCCAGCAGCCTGTCCTTGGGTAACAATCAGCCCCAGCATTTT
14,TRBJ1-6,-,-,TRBV18,CASSPEGYNSPLHF,TGTGCCAGCTCACCAGAAGGGTATAATTCACCCCTCCACTTT